This section outlines one T cell receptor beta chain sequence together with its context. The table lists this clonotype with many counts. The specificity of this receptor is unknown. No base quality information exists; no much larger clone differs at one position. This sample is drawn from a study of CD8+CD57+ T cells in acquired aplastic anemia (dated by TCRdb to the late 2010s). Regarding the research as a whole: A mean of approximately 3 ug of DNA, ranging from roughly 0.19 to 30 ug, was extracted from sorted CD4+ and CD8+ cells. What the authors observed across the whole study: No significant difference in CD8+ Simpson's diversity was found between patients and healthy controls (P=0.060). Twenty-nine CD8+ CDR3 sequences were shared between patients and controls but appeared highly expressed in patients and within their immunodominant clones.

In this study, sorted CD4+ and CD8+ T cells from the blood of healthy subjects and of severe aplastic anemia patients had their TCR repertoires deep-sequenced. Ficoll-Paque density gradient centrifugation was used to isolate peripheral blood mononuclear cells. Before DNA extraction, CD4+ and CD8+ T cells were sorted by FACS or by magnetic beads. V and J are truncated by 0 bases and 4 bases respectively, leaving an intervening sequence of 5 bases. Reading from cysteine to phenylalanine, the CDR3 counts 13 amino acids. Only the CDR3 DNA stays, 39 bases, in frame from base 1. The germline V gene specifies SGHRS as CDR1 and YFSETQ as CDR2. Genomic DNA was used as template for profiling of TCR beta VDJ combinations and CDR3 sequences. An Illumina HiSeq 2000 was used for TCR repertoire sequencing. The study's own analysis went as follows. Repertoires were assessed using TRBV/TRBJ rearrangement plots, CDR3 size and DJ length profiles, and Simpson's diversity index. The most abundant DNA sequence in the deep sequencing data was defined as the immunodominant clone. CDR3 amino acid sequences were screened for sharing across subjects and were compared with published repertoires and the VDJdb database. The public reads were run again by TCRdb, first through fastp at Q25 and then through MiXCR, and only productive beta chains were kept. For every CDR3 protein sequence, its rows merge into one entry that carries the most common genes and DNA. The V and J calls shown here were made by TCRdb, not taken from the authors' results. Present in this sample are about 270,000 distinct CDR3 sequences, roughly half of which were seen just once. Around 7.6% of the sample comes from the top ten.

The sample taken for sequencing was sorted CD4+, CD8+, or CD8+CD57+ T cells (not recorded which) from PBMCs. The source is a human donor with severe aplastic anemia or a healthy control (not recorded which). The chain employs TRBV5-1 and TRBJ1-3, with no reliable assignment of the D segment. CDR3 protein: CASSLGGGNTIYF. The DNA is as follows: TGCGCCAGCAGCTTGGGCGGGGGAAACACCATATATTTT.